This T cell receptor (beta chain) appears in the sequencing data of a study of cytomegalovirus exposure and HLA in healthy donors (dated by TCRdb to the late 2010s). For the study in its entirety: In an earlier analysis of several hundred of the donors, 250 to 300 Gb of sequence data and about 110 million unique TCR beta sequences from 150 million to 200 million T cells were reported. An early release covering roughly 580 HLA-typed donors comprised roughly 300 gigabases of sequencing data and around 85 million unique TCR sequences. The genetic ancestry cluster associated with self-reported Caucasian donors included roughly 84% of the 300 to 400 genotyped donors. The study was designed to test whether signatures of past pathogen exposure could be identified by cataloging public T cell receptors. The study used immunosequencing to profile the T cell repertoires of about 670 subjects and linked those repertoires to cytomegalovirus serostatus. In addition to the first cohort of around 670 subjects, a separate validation cohort of 130 or so different subjects was used. To predict cytomegalovirus infection status, the study combined high-throughput TCR immunosequencing, statistical association of individual TCRs with disease status, and machine learning. To study patterns of TCR occurrence, a later analysis re-analyzed previously published TCR beta repertoires from 700 or so donors and added high-resolution HLA genotyping. Rather than drawing on any new phenotypic data, the later analysis identified candidate immune exposures from TCR beta sequences and the way those sequences occurred across donors. An earlier analysis of around 540 of the donors applied high-throughput TCR beta sequencing to assess whether each TCR beta V gene segment acted as functional or pseudogenic. Donor age, sex, ethnicity and CMV serostatus were collected together with the repertoire data. Genome-wide SNP genotypes for about 55% of the roughly 670 donors were used in a later genetic analysis, which treated that subset as a discovery cohort. Every discovery cohort repertoire had been produced on one sequencing platform. Both class I and class II loci were covered by HLA typing, at four-digit resolution. Typing coverage varied by locus: roughly 629-640 donors for A, B, C, DRB1 and DQB1; roughly 560 for DQA1; more than 600 for DPA1; about 450 for DPB1. Four to six DR-DQ haplotypes were handled as single units for association and clustering, since linkage in the cohort was strong. On average, around 230,000 unique TCR beta nucleotide sequences were sequenced per donor among several hundred genotyped donors of the cohort, with roughly 20% of those sequences being non-productive.

The cohort was made up of about 610 healthy bone marrow donors. At the time of sampling, every cohort member was nominally healthy, though immune exposures that went unrecorded were likely present. Of the approximately 610 cohort members, around 290 had positive CMV serostatus and 350 to 450 had negative CMV serostatus, and CMV serostatus was not recorded for the donor. A peripheral blood sample was provided by each donor, and peripheral blood mononuclear cells were used for TCR beta sequencing. Genomic DNA was extracted from the blood cell samples with the Qiagen DNeasy Blood Extraction Kit. Overall results and qualifications from the work: In both the original and validation cohorts, the classifier was reported to diagnose cytomegalovirus status with high specificity and sensitivity. According to a later genetic analysis, donors in an Asian-associated ancestry cluster had fewer N-insertions in productive TCRs than the approximately 610-donor mean. It was suggested by the authors that the approach could potentially be generalized to other disease states and immunological phenotypes. The study gave a list of around 170 TCR beta chains associated with cytomegalovirus. Assigning TCR associations to individual alleles was difficult when HLA alleles, especially DR and DQ, strongly co-occurred. Sequencing depth was assumed to be roughly uniform across donors in the presence/absence analyses, though that assumption may not hold. A later analysis reported that several top co-occurrence clusters appeared linked to parvovirus B19, influenza, CMV and Epstein-Barr virus. Correlated functional status among segregating V segments might reflect linkage disequilibrium, but an unknown experimental factor could not be ruled out. A later analysis found that TCR association rates varied across HLA loci, with DRB1 alleles showing the most associated TCRs and HLA-C alleles the fewest. A later analysis associated 16,951 TCR beta sequences with specific HLA alleles at a false discovery rate of 0.05. In vitro tests confirmed that three of the cytomegalovirus-associated TCR beta chains recognize cytomegalovirus antigens. The sequencing pipeline was judged likely to have produced a cluster of highly shared sequence variants as a technical artifact. HLA typing was unavailable for some donors at each locus, so association tests used only the typed subset. In an earlier analysis of more than 500 of the donors, most TCR beta V segments appeared in productive rearrangements about 87% or about 30% of the time, broadly matching IMGT annotations. A later analysis found that HLA-associated TCR beta chains were more clonally expanded and had lower generation probabilities than equally common non-associated chains. V-gene and J-gene trimming of TCR beta chains was associated with a missense DCLRE1C variant in a later genetic analysis, and the association was replicated in an independent cohort. Most TCR sequences were observed very rarely across donors, whereas some public TCRs were present in many individuals. A further reported finding was that TCR beta sequences accurately predicted the HLA-A and HLA-B alleles for most subjects in the first cohort. The earlier analysis of nearly 600 of the donors excluded over 15 rarely observed V segments, including chromosome 9 orphons, because counts were too low. The only immune exposure information available for the cohort was CMV serostatus. According to a later analysis, most CMV-associated TCR beta chains appeared to be HLA-restricted, and the HLA associations seemed to be driven largely by CMV exposure. The cohort was sequenced for TCR beta chains only, and without alpha or paired-chain data the features that could be detected were limited. Because the 87-base-pair reads could not distinguish some IMGT-functional V segments, including TRBV6-2 and TRBV6-3, those segments were excluded.

For CDR1 and CDR2, the germline V gene (reference sequence) lists PRHDT and FYEKMQ. From cysteine to phenylalanine, the CDR3 is 12 amino acids long. The DNA shown is the 36-base CDR3, in frame from base 1. V ends up 6 bases short and J 13 bases short, with an unmatched junction base count of 9. On this clone: This receptor's antigen is unknown. Nothing much larger sits one base from this clone, and base qualities are not available.

Library prep was done by the immunoSEQ multiplex PCR assay. For the multiplex PCR, a mixture combining 60 forward primers for TCR Vbeta segments and 13 reverse primers for TCR Jbeta segments was used. A multiplex PCR assay on genomic DNA amplified the CDR3 region of rearranged TCR beta genes. The Illumina HiSeq System was used to sequence the amplified TCR beta libraries as 87-base-pair reads. In the source study's methods: A later analysis tallied roughly 76 million unique TCR beta chains across the 650 to 750 repertoires, and about 10 million of those chains were shared by two or more donors. To remove PCR and sequencing errors, raw reads were error-corrected and collapsed into unique sequences using a nearest-neighbor algorithm that merged closely related sequences. Alignment of CDR3 sequences to IMGT reference sequences was used to assign V, D and J gene segments. Each retained sequence needed at least a six-nucleotide match to both a V gene segment and a J gene segment. A rearrangement counted as productive if the CDR3 had no stop codons and remained in frame with V and J, and every other rearrangement counted as non-productive. CDR3 was defined according to IMGT convention as the region running from the second conserved V-encoded cysteine to the conserved J-encoded phenylalanine. The earlier analysis of 500 to 600 of the donors excluded sequences that lacked an unambiguous match to a single V gene segment. In an earlier analysis of some 590 of the donors, V segments were called functional above 56.7% productive rearrangements and were called segregating when the between-donor standard deviation exceeded 5%. A statistical classification framework was built for diagnosing cytomegalovirus status from the catalog of TCR beta chain sequences. A later analysis assigned V and J genes by comparing TCR nucleotide sequences with IMGT/GENE-DB human TR gene sequences. Using the TCRdist pipeline, a later analysis assigned CDR3 sequences along with most-parsimonious VDJ recombination scenarios. In a later analysis, each TCR beta chain was defined by its CDR3 amino acid sequence together with its V-gene family, and reads without a unique V-gene family were excluded. In a later analysis, approximately 590 highly shared, low-generation-probability nucleotide sequences were removed to address suspected cross-contamination and a sequencing artifact. In a later analysis, a clonal expansion index was calculated for each public chain from normalized within-repertoire ranks of inferred template counts. A later analysis computed generation probabilities with a VDJ recombination model fitted to out-of-frame rearrangements, and checked the results against IGoR. In a later analysis, hypergeometric tests were used to score TCR-TCR, TCR-HLA and TCR-CMV co-occurrence, with a repertoire-size bias correction applied to TCR pairs. A later analysis estimated false discovery rates by permuting HLA or CMV assignments 20 times. In a later analysis, co-occurring TCRs were grouped with DBSCAN, and TCRdist sequence similarity was added when clustering was performed within HLA-allele-positive subsets. For co-occurrence clustering, repertoires with fewer than 30,000 or more than 120,000 public chains were excluded, along with roughly five repertoires with anomalous nucleotide sharing. TCRdb stores this immuneACCESS table with in-frame sequences only. Part of the clones is absent; in the studies checked, under half of the shortfall reflects unresolved V genes, and no reason is known for the rest. V and J calls and clone size are those listed in that table; D and trimming were worked out from the DNA. The sample table holds around 150,000 clones, of which 80% were seen once. The ten largest clones capture roughly 1.9% of the sample.

The sequence came from a human donor in good health. The sequence is built from TRBV13 and TRBJ2-1; 7 of the junction bases match TRBD1. Sequenced material: PBMCs. CDR3 reads: CASSPTGAPQFF. The DNA reads as follows: TGTGCCAGCAGTCCAACAGGGGCCCCCCAGTTCTTC. Supplemented by the reference TRBV13 and TRBJ2-1 proteins around the CDR3, the complete variable domain is AAGVIQSPRHLIKEKRETATLKCYPIPRHDTVYWYQQGPGQDPQFLISFYEKMQSDKGSIPDRFSAQQFSDYHSELNMSSLELGDSALYFCASSPTGAPQFFGPGTRLTVL.